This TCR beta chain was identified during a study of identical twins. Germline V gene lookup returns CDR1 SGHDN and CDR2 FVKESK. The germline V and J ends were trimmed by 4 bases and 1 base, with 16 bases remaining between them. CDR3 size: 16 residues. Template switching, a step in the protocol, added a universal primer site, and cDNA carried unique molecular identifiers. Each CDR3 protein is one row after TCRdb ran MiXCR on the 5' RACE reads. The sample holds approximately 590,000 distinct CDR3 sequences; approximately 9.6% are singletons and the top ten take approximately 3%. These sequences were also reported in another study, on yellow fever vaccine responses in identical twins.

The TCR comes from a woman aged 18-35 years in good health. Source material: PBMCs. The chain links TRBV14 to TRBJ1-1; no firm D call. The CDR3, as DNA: TGTGCCAGCAGCCGACGGATCTGGGAGAAGAACACTGAAGCTTTCTTT. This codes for CASSRRIWEKNTEAFF.